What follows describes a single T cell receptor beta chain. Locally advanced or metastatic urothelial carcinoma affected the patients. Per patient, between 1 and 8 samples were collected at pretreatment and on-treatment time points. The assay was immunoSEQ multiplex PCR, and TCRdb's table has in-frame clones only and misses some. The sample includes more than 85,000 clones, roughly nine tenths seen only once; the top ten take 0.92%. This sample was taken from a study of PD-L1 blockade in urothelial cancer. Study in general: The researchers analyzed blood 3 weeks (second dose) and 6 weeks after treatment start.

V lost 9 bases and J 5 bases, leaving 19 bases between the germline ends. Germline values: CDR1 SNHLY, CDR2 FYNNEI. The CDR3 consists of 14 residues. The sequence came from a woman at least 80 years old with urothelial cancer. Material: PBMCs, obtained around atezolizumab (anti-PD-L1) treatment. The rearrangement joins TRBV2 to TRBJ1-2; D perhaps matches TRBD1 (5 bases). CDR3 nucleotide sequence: TGTGCCAGGGGCAACGGGGGAGCTGGGTATGGCTACACCTTC. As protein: CARGNGGAGYGYTF.